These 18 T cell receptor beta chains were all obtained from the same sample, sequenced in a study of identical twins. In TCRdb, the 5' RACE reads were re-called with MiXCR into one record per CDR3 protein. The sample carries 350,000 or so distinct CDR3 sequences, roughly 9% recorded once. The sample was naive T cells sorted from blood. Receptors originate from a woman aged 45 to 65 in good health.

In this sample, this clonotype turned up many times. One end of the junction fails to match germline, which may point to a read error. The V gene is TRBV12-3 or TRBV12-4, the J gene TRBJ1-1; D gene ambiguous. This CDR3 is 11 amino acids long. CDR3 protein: CASSLAQTHSF. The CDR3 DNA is TGTGCCAGCAGTTTAGCACAGACACACTCCTTT.

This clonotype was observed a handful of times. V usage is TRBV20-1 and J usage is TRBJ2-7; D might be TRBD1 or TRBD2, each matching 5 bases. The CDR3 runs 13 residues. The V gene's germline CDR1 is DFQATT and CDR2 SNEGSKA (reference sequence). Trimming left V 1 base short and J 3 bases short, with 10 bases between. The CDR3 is CSARVGTNYEQYF. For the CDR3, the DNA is TGCAGTGCTAGAGTAGGGACCAACTACGAGCAGTACTTC.

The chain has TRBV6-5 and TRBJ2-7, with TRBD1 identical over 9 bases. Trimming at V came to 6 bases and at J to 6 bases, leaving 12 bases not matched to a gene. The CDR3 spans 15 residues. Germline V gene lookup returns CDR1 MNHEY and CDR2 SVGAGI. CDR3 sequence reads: CASRHAVDRGGEQYF. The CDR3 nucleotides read TGTGCCAGCAGACACGCCGTGGACAGGGGAGGCGAGCAGTACTTC.

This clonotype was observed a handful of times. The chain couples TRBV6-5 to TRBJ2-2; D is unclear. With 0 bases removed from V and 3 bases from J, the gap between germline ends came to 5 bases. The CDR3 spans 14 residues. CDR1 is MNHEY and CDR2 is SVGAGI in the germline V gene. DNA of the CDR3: TGTGCCAGCAGTTACTCGATAGACACCGGGGAGCTGTTTTTT. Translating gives CASSYSIDTGELFF.

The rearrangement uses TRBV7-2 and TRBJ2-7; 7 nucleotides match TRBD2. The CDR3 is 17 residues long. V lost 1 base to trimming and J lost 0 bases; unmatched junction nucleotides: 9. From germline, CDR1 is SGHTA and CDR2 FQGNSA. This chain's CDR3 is CASSLVPSGTSSYEQYF. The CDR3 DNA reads TGTGCCAGCAGCTTAGTGCCTAGCGGAACTAGCTCCTACGAGCAGTACTTC.

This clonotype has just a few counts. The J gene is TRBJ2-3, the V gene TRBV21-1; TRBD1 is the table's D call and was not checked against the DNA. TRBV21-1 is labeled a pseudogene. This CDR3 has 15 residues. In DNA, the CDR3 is TGTGCCAGCAGCAAAGGGTCAGGGGGCACGGATACGCAGTATTTT. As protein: CASSKGSGGTDTQYF.

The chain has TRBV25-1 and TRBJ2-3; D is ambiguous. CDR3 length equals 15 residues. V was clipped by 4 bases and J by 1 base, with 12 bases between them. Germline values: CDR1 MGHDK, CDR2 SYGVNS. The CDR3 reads CASSADWSGTDTQYF. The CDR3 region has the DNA TGTGCCAGCAGTGCCGACTGGTCGGGCACAGATACGCAGTATTTT.

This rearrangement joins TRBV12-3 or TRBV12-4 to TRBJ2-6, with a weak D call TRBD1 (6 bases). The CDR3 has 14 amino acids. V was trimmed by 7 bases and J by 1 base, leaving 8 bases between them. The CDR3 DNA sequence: TGTGCCAGCACCCAGGGGTCTGGGGCCAACGTCCTGACTTTC. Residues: CASTQGSGANVLTF.

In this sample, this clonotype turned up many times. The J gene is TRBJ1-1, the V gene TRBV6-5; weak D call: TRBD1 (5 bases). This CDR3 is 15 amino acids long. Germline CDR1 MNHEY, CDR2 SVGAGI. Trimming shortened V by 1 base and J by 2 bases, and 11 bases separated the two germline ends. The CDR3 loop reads CASSYLPGSNTEAFF. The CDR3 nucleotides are TGTGCCAGCAGTTACTTGCCAGGGAGCAACACTGAAGCTTTCTTT.

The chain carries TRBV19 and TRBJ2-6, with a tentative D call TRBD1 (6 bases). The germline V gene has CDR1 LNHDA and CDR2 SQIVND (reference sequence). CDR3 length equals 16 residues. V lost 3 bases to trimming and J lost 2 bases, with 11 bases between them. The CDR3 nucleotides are TGTGCCAGTAGTATCCCCTCAGGGGCTGGGGCCAACGTCCTGACTTTC. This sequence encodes CASSIPSGAGANVLTF.

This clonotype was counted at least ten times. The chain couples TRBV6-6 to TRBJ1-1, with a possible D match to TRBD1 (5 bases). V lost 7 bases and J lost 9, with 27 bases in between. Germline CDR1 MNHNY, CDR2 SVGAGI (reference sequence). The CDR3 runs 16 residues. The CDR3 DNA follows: TGTGCCAGCACCCCCCGTGGGGGGATTCCACTTATGAAAGCTTTCTTT. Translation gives CASTPRGGIPLMKAFF.

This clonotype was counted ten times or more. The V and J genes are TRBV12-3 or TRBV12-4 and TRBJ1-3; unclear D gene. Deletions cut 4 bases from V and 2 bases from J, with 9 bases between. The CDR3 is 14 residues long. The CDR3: CASSYGPPGNTIYF. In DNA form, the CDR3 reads TGTGCCAGCAGTTACGGACCTCCTGGAAACACCATATATTTT.

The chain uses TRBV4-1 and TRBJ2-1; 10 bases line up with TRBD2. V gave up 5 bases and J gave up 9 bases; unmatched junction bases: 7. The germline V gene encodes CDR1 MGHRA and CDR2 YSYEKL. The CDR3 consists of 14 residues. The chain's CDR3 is CASSRPSGGSEQFF. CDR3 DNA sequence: TGCGCCAGCAGCAGGCCTAGCGGGGGCAGTGAGCAGTTCTTC.

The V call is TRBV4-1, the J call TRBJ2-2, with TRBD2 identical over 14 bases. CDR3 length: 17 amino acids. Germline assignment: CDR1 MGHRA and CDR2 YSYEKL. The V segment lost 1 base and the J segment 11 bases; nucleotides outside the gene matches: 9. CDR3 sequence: CASSQVRKTSGRGELFF. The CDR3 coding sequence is TGCGCCAGCAGCCAAGTGAGGAAGACTAGCGGGAGGGGCGAGCTGTTTTTT.

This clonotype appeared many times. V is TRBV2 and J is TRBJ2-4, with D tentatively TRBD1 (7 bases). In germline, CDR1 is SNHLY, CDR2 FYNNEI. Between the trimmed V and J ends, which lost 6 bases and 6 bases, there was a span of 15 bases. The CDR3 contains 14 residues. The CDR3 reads CASSVTGDSNIQYF. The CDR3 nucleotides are TGTGCCAGCAGCGTCACAGGGGACTCAAACATTCAGTACTTC. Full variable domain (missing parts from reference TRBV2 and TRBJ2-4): EPEVTQTPSHQVTQMGQEVILRCVPISNHLYFYWYRQILGQKVEFLVSFYNNEISEKSEIFDDQFSVERPDGSNFTLKIRSTKLEDSAMYFCASSVTGDSNIQYFGAGTRLSVL.

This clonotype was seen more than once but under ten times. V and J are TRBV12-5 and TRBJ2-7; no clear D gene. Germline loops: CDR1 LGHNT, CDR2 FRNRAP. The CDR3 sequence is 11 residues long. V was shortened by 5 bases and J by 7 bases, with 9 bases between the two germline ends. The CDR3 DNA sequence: TGTGCTAGTGGTCTCCTTTGGGAGCAGTACTTC. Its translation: CASGLLWEQYF.

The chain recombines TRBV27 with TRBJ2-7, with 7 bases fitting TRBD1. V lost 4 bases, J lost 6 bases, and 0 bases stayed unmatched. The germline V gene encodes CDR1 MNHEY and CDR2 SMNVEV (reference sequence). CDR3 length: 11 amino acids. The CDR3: CASSSGGEQYV. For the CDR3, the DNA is TGTGCCAGCAGTTCAGGGGGCGAGCAGTACGTC.

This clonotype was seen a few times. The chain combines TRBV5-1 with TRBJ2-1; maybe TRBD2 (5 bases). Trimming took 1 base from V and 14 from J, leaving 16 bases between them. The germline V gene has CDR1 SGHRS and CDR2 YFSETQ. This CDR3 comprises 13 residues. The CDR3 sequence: CASSLRPRAGEFF. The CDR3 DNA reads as TGCGCCAGCAGCTTGCGCCCTAGGGCCGGGGAGTTCTTC.